This TCR beta chain was documented in a study of blood T cell repertoires in COVID-19. Study-level background: The study drew acute and convalescent COVID-19 samples from the United States, Italy and Spain. Nucleic acid was either cDNA or gDNA, and it came from T cells, B-cell-depleted T cells, or PBMCs.

The V and J ends lost 4 bases and 7 bases respectively, with 13 bases between them. The CDR3 totals 13 residues. Per the study methods: The authors estimated nucleated cell counts from reference gene primer amplification. Sequencing used immunoSEQ multiplex PCR; TCRdb keeps in-frame clones, though not all of them. V, J and clone size are taken as reported in that table, and D and trimming were inferred from the DNA itself. Of fewer than 200,000 clones detected, about nine tenths appear once; the ten largest clones hold roughly 1.6%. The V and J genes are TRBV12-3 or TRBV12-4 and TRBJ1-2; possibly TRBD1 for D (5 bases). This receptor was taken from a woman in her forties or fifties with acute or convalescent COVID-19. Sample: peripheral blood. CDR3 coding DNA: TGTGCCAGCAGTTCATCATGGACATCTGGCTACACCTTC. Protein product: CASSSSWTSGYTF.